Detailed here is one TCR beta chain. This clonotype occurred a few times. No cognate antigen has been identified for it. Base qualities were left out, and no much larger clone turns up one base away. Ends trimmed: V by 6 bases, J by 7 bases; bases unmatched to a gene: 10. The CDR3 starts with the cysteine, ends with the phenylalanine, and has 14 residues. Only the CDR3 region is kept as DNA, spanning 42 bases read in frame from base 1. This entry belongs to a study of T cell repertoires in cytomegalovirus infection (dated by TCRdb to the late 2010s). In the study overall: Alongside well-studied HLA-B-restricted epitopes, the peptide stimulations were aimed at recently identified HLA-C-restricted CMV epitopes, whose presentation resists viral immunomodulation. Donor HLA type was relevant to the analysis, as public TCR beta signatures indicated carriage of CMV infection together with the matching HLA type. The research as a whole found: In both this cohort and an independent roughly 330-donor cohort, the cumulative frequency of public TCR beta family members distinguished carriers of CMV infection plus the relevant HLA type. The ex vivo response was dominated by HLA-C-restricted CMV-specific TCR beta clonotypes, and the single most frequent clonotype in two of eight donors was supplied by these HLA-C-restricted clonotypes.

The treatment or condition label of this sample denotes: in vitro stimulation with specific CMV peptide epitopes to enrich CMV-specific T cells. TCRdb records Illumina HiSeq 1500 as the sequencer. In-frame beta chains were kept once TCRdb had trimmed the public reads at Q25 with fastp and called clones with MiXCR. Here each entry gathers all rows of one CDR3 protein and keeps the most common genes and DNA. The sample includes roughly 160,000 distinct CDR3 sequences, with roughly 20% observed a single time. Roughly 25% of the sample comes from the top ten. The TCR originated in a human donor in good health (CMV status not recorded). Some clones in this sample may be carry-over from other donors' samples. The sample consisted of CD8+ T cells from cultured PBMCs, taken from culture after CMV antigen stimulation. The sequence joins TRBV12-3 or TRBV12-4 to TRBJ1-2; 8 central bases correspond to TRBD1. The DNA sequence is TGTGCCAGCAGGCAACAGGGGGTACTCGGTGGCTACACCTTC. Its product reads: CASRQQGVLGGYTF.